This TCR beta chain appears in the sequencing data of a study of identical twins. General study points: While abundant cord blood beta clonotypes carried fewer insertions, memory repertoires showed no such pattern. There was more out-of-frame TCR alpha sharing in monozygotic twins than models estimated. Invariant populations such as MAIT and iNKT cells could partly muddle zero-insertion analyses.

This clonotype came up a few times. Its antigen is not identified. This CDR3 is 13 amino acids long. V gave up 7 bases and J gave up 7 bases, with 17 bases separating them. In germline, CDR1 is MNHNS, CDR2 SASEGT. Each CDR3 protein is one row after TCRdb ran MiXCR on the 5' RACE reads. The sample contains 470,000 or so distinct CDR3 sequences, 20% to 25% of which appear only once. These same data were also listed under a study on T cells expressing NK-cell markers.

The TCR comes from a woman between 18 and 29 years old in good health. The sequencing sample was made of CD4+ T cells sorted from blood. The chain couples TRBV6-1 to TRBJ2-7, with D possibly TRBD2 on 5 matching bases. The CDR3 DNA reads as TGTGCCAGCAATACGGGCCATCGAGGGGAGCAGTACTTC. The encoded protein is CASNTGHRGEQYF.